One and the same sample provided the 24 T cell receptor beta chains below, sequenced in a study of cytomegalovirus exposure and HLA in healthy donors. Use of 60 Vbeta and 13 Jbeta primers characterized the PCR. Profiling relied on immunoSEQ multiplex PCR, and the TCRdb table lists in-frame clones only, not all of them. The table records 150,000 to 200,000 clones, about three quarters of them present only once. The sequenced material came from PBMCs. Receptor source: a woman aged 25 to 39 in good health and CMV-seronegative.

This chain uses TRBV2 with TRBJ2-7, with 8 bases fitting TRBD2. Germline trimming cut 6 bases from V and 6 bases from J; bases unmatched to any gene: 4. This CDR3 is built from 12 residues. Germline V lookup: CDR1 SNHLY, CDR2 FYNNEI. Here the CDR3 DNA reads TGTGCCAGCAGGGGACTAGATGTCGAGCAGTACTTC. Its protein is CASRGLDVEQYF.

The chain carries TRBV5-1 and TRBJ1-1; no clear D gene. With 5 bases removed from V and 0 bases from J, the gap between germline ends came to 11 bases. Germline V lookup: CDR1 SGHRS, CDR2 YFSETQ. There are 14 residues in the CDR3. In nucleotides, the CDR3 is TGCGCCAGCAGTTTCCCGGGTATGAACACTGAAGCTTTCTTT. Encoded protein: CASSFPGMNTEAFF.

This sequence joins TRBV5-1 and TRBJ2-7; D possibly corresponds to TRBD2 (6 bases). Germline V gives CDR1 SGHRS, CDR2 YFSETQ. This CDR3 contains 17 residues. The V end lost 0 bases, the J end lost 0 bases, and 16 bases lay between the germline ends. In nucleotides, the CDR3 is TGCGCCAGCAGCTTGGCGCCCTCTAGCGCTAGCTCCTACGAGCAGTACTTC. This codes for CASSLAPSSASSYEQYF.

The rearrangement links TRBV13 to TRBJ2-7; TRBD2 aligns across 10 bases. Unmatched junction bases numbered 7, after V lost 3 bases and J lost 2 bases. CDR1 is PRHDT, CDR2 FYEKMQ, per germline (reference sequence). There are 16 residues in the CDR3. The CDR3: CASSLGRSGGAYEQYF. DNA of the CDR3: TGTGCCAGCAGCTTGGGACGGAGCGGGGGGGCCTACGAGCAGTACTTC.

As DNA, the CDR3 is TGTGCCAGCAGTGAATTTATCGGGACAGGACTTCTGGTTCAGCCCCAGCATTTT. Translated: CASSEFIGTGLLVQPQHF. The chain has TRBV6-1 and TRBJ1-5; 8 bases agree with TRBD1. Looked up from germline, CDR1 is MNHNS and CDR2 is SASEGT. This CDR3 is 18 amino acids long. The V gene end was trimmed by 2 bases and the J gene end by 6 bases; junction bases not matched to a gene: 15.

This chain connects TRBV27 to TRBJ2-1, with 8 positions matching TRBD2. J gave up 3 bases and V 5 bases, and 6 bases lay outside the gene matches. There are 15 residues in the CDR3. CDR1 is MNHEY and CDR2 is SMNVEV in the germline V gene (reference sequence). The CDR3 DNA reads TGTGCCAGCAGTCCCTCCGGGAGGGACTACAATGAGCAGTTCTTC. It encodes CASSPSGRDYNEQFF.

This rearrangement joins TRBV9 to TRBJ2-7; D is ambiguous. The V and J ends lost 0 bases and 6 bases respectively, with 13 bases between them. Germline-derived CDR1 and CDR2 are SGDLS and YYNGEE. The CDR3 spans 14 residues. CDR3 sequence reads: CASSVVVDSGEQYF. Written as DNA, the CDR3 is TGTGCCAGCAGCGTAGTCGTCGATTCCGGCGAGCAGTACTTC. Complete variable domain (other parts from reference TRBV9 and TRBJ2-7): DSGVTQTPKHLITATGQRVTLRCSPRSGDLSVYWYQQSLDQGLQFLIQYYNGEERAKGNILERFSAQQFPDLHSELNLSSLELGDSALYFCASSVVVDSGEQYFGPGTRLTVT.

This rearrangement joins TRBV7-3 to TRBJ2-6, with 9 bases that match TRBD1. Germline loops: CDR1 SGHTA, CDR2 FQGTGA. With 3 bases clipped from V and 2 bases from J, the junction kept 5 bases outside the gene matches. The CDR3 length is 17 residues. Written as DNA, the CDR3 is TGTGCCAGCAGCTTTTCCACAGGGGGCACTGGGGCCAACGTCCTGACTTTC. The encoded protein is CASSFSTGGTGANVLTF.

The rearrangement uses TRBV18 and TRBJ2-7; D may be TRBD1 (5 bases). V dropped 2 bases and J dropped 1 base, with 9 bases sitting between them. There are 14 residues in the CDR3. Germline V gene lookup returns CDR1 KGHSH and CDR2 LQKENI. Here the CDR3 DNA reads TGTGCCAGCTCACCAGGGGCAGGTTCCTACGAGCAGTACTTC. Protein product: CASSPGAGSYEQYF.

CDR3 DNA: TGTGCCAGCAGTCTAACTTCAGGGTACGAGCAGTACTTC. Translated, it gives CASSLTSGYEQYF. The chain joins TRBV28 to TRBJ2-7, with D perhaps matching TRBD1 (5 bases). CDR3 length equals 13 residues. V lost 5 bases and J 4 bases, leaving 12 bases between the germline ends. The germline V gene has CDR1 MDHEN and CDR2 SYDVKM.

CDR3 protein: CASSPRTDPDGYTF. DNA of the CDR3: TGTGCCAGCTCGCCGAGGACAGATCCTGATGGCTACACCTTC. The chain recombines TRBV18 with TRBJ1-2; TRBD1 might be the D (6 bases). The germline V gene encodes CDR1 KGHSH and CDR2 LQKENI. V lost 6 bases and J lost 6, with 17 bases in between. The CDR3 spans 14 residues.

This chain joins TRBV14 and TRBJ2-2; 10 bases fit TRBD1. V shed 3 bases, J shed 4 bases, and the junction held 5 bases outside the gene matches. The germline V gene has CDR1 SGHDN and CDR2 FVKESK. The CDR3 sequence is 16 residues long. The CDR3 region is CASSHPGQGRTGELFF. CDR3 in DNA: TGTGCCAGCAGCCACCCGGGACAGGGGCGCACCGGGGAGCTGTTTTTT.

The J gene is TRBJ1-2, the V gene TRBV5-4, with D perhaps matching TRBD1 (5 bases). The germline gives CDR1 SGHNT, CDR2 YYREEE (reference sequence). The CDR3 has 16 amino acids. V shed 0 bases and J shed 9 bases, with 21 bases lying between them. The CDR3 loop reads CASSLAGTGGVSSYTF. The CDR3 DNA sequence: TGTGCCAGCAGCTTGGCAGGGACCGGGGGGGTATCTAGCTACACCTTC.

The V call is TRBV13, the J call TRBJ2-5; D is possibly TRBD1 (7 bases). V lost 2 bases, J lost 11 bases, and 15 bases lay in between. The germline V gene has CDR1 PRHDT and CDR2 FYEKMQ (reference sequence). This CDR3 region has 13 residues. The CDR3 nucleotides read TGTGCCAGCAGCTTACAGGGGGGCGGAGAGCAGTACTTC. Translation: CASSLQGGGEQYF.

The chain's CDR3 is CASIRRGGTYGYTF. The CDR3, as DNA: TGTGCCAGTATTCGGAGGGGCGGAACCTATGGCTACACCTTC. This chain joins TRBV19 and TRBJ1-2; weak D call: TRBD1 (5 bases). V dropped 7 bases and J dropped 4 bases, with 16 bases sitting between them. Germline loops: CDR1 LNHDA, CDR2 SQIVND (reference sequence). This CDR3 has 14 residues.

V is TRBV27 and J is TRBJ1-5, with D uncertain. Germline CDR1 is MNHEY and CDR2 is SMNVEV (reference sequence). The CDR3 length is 15 residues. V was shortened by 1 base and J by 4 bases, with 11 bases between the two germline ends. Here the CDR3 reads CASSLFSGLNQPQHF. The CDR3 DNA sequence: TGTGCCAGCAGTTTATTCTCAGGTCTAAATCAGCCCCAGCATTTT.

The CDR3 sequence is CASSKSGTRNEQFF. The DNA of the CDR3 is TGTGCCAGCAGCAAATCCGGGACTAGAAATGAGCAGTTCTTC. The J gene is TRBJ2-1, the V gene TRBV11-3; 8 nucleotides match TRBD2. Losses at the gene ends were 5 bases for V and 7 bases for J; bases not matched to a gene: 7. The CDR3 is 14 amino acids. Germline assignment: CDR1 SGHNT and CDR2 YENEEA.

This chain connects TRBV4-2 to TRBJ2-2, with TRBD2 matching over 9 bases. V dropped 4 bases and J dropped 4; count of bases not matched to a gene: 13. CDR3 length: 18 amino acids. Germline V gives CDR1 LGHNA, CDR2 YNFKEQ. The CDR3: CASSPHTAGGLGTGELFF. In DNA form, the CDR3 reads TGTGCCAGCAGCCCCCATACCGCGGGGGGGCTAGGCACCGGGGAGCTGTTTTTT.

This clone was detected a few times. The chain combines TRBV7-8 with TRBJ2-5; TRBD2 is a possible D gene (6 bases). The J call may be in error: the DNA end matches TRBJ2-7 better. The CDR3 loop spans 12 amino acids. Germline values: CDR1 SGHVS, CDR2 FQNEAQ. CDR3 nucleotides: TGTGCCAGCAGCTTAGGCGGGGACGAGCAGTACTTC. Translated: CASSLGGDEQYF.

The chain is built from TRBV7-6 and TRBJ1-5; D is ambiguous. Germline V gene lookup returns CDR1 SGHVS and CDR2 FNYEAQ. The CDR3 has 13 residues. V dropped 5 bases and J dropped 0 bases, with 5 bases sitting between them. CDR3 coding DNA: TGTGCCAGCAGCGGCGGTAGCAATCAGCCCCAGCATTTT. Encoded protein: CASSGGSNQPQHF.

The sample holds a few counts of this clone. The chain combines TRBV11-3 with TRBJ2-3; D is possibly TRBD2 (6 bases). The CDR3 is 15 residues long. Germline-derived CDR1 and CDR2 are SGHNT and YENEEA. Trimming left V 5 bases short and J 3 bases short, with 15 bases between. The CDR3 sequence is CASSARLGDTDTQYF. In nucleotides, the CDR3 is TGTGCCAGCAGCGCCCGACTAGGGGATACAGATACGCAGTATTTT.

This chain joins TRBV5-1 and TRBJ1-5; no reliable D call. V dropped 3 bases and J dropped 6 bases, with 16 bases sitting between them. The CDR3 runs to 15 residues. Germline CDR1 SGHRS, CDR2 YFSETQ. The CDR3 coding sequence is TGCGCCAGCAGCTCCGACGGCCTCGGGATTCAGCCCCAGCATTTT. Amino acid sequence: CASSSDGLGIQPQHF.

The chain is built from TRBV7-6 and TRBJ2-3; 9 bases map to TRBD2. The germline V gene has CDR1 SGHVS and CDR2 FNYEAQ. The length of the CDR3 is 14 residues. V shed 7 bases, J shed 2 bases, and the junction held 4 bases outside the gene matches. CDR3 DNA: TGTGCCAGCAAGCAGCGGGGGGACACAGATACGCAGTATTTT. Protein product: CASKQRGDTDTQYF.

V is TRBV6-1 and J is TRBJ1-5, with D possibly matching TRBD1 (6 bases). Germline loops: CDR1 MNHNS, CDR2 SASEGT. This CDR3 has 15 residues. The germline V and J ends were trimmed by 1 base and 6 bases, with 13 bases remaining between them. The CDR3 protein is CASSEGDQGGQPQHF. CDR3 nucleotide sequence: TGTGCCAGCAGTGAAGGAGACCAAGGGGGTCAGCCCCAGCATTTT.